Following are 15 T cell receptor beta chains from one sample sequenced in a study of OX40 agonist ivuxolimab in advanced cancers. TCRdb keeps only in-frame clones here, not all; method: immunoSEQ multiplex PCR. The sample contains approximately 100,000 clones, 70% to 85% of which appear only once. Source: CD4+ or CD8+ T cells sorted from blood, taken in a trial of the OX40 agonist ivuxolimab. These receptors all come from an adult with an advanced solid tumor such as melanoma, head and neck, liver or kidney cancer.

This clone was recorded a few times. The chain employs TRBV29-1 and TRBJ1-4; no firm D call. This CDR3 has 12 amino acids. Germline CDR1 is SQVTM and CDR2 is ANQGSEA. V dropped 6 bases and J dropped 5 bases, with 10 bases sitting between them. CDR3 sequence: CSVGTENEKLFF. CDR3 DNA: TGCAGCGTAGGAACAGAGAATGAAAAACTGTTTTTT.

V usage is TRBV28 and J usage is TRBJ1-2; tentatively, D is TRBD1 (6 bases). Trimming stripped 5 bases from V and 5 bases from J, with 12 bases between. This CDR3 is built from 13 residues. The V gene's germline CDR1 is MDHEN and CDR2 SYDVKM. DNA of the CDR3: TGTGCCAGCAGTCGGACAGTTGGATATGGCTACACCTTC. Translating gives CASSRTVGYGYTF.

The chain carries TRBV28 and TRBJ2-1; 11 bases agree with TRBD1. The CDR3 has 15 residues. Unmatched junction bases numbered 10, after V lost 7 bases and J lost 8 bases. CDR1 is MDHEN, CDR2 SYDVKM, per germline. CDR3 amino acids: CASTYRDRGYDEQFF. The CDR3 DNA is TGTGCCAGCACTTACCGGGACAGGGGGTACGATGAGCAGTTCTTC. The full variable domain, rest sourced from reference TRBV28 and TRBJ2-1, is DVKVTQSSRYLVKRTGEKVFLECVQDMDHENMFWYRQDPGLGLRLIYFSYDVKMKEKGDIPEGYSVSREKKERFSLILESASTNQTSMYLCASTYRDRGYDEQFFGPGTRLTVL.

This clone was observed a single time. The chain combines TRBV18 with TRBJ2-7; 9 bases are a match to TRBD2. CDR1 is KGHSH and CDR2 is LQKENI in the germline V gene. V trimming: 2 bases; J trimming: 0 bases; junction bases outside the gene matches: 5. The CDR3 runs 16 residues. The CDR3 DNA follows: TGTGCCAGCTCACCAAGACTAGCGGATAGCTCCTACGAGCAGTACTTC. The encoded protein is CASSPRLADSSYEQYF. The full variable domain, rest sourced from reference TRBV18 and TRBJ2-7, is NAGVMQNPRHLVRRRGQEARLRCSPMKGHSHVYWYRQLPEEGLKFMVYLQKENIIDESGMPKERFSAEFPKEGPSILRIQQVVRGDSAAYFCASSPRLADSSYEQYFGPGTRLTVT.

The rearrangement joins TRBV7-9 to TRBJ2-5; D is perhaps TRBD1 or TRBD2 (5 bases each). Germline values: CDR1 SEHNR, CDR2 FQNEAQ (reference sequence). Trimming took 5 bases from V and 1 from J, leaving 11 bases between them. This CDR3 is 14 amino acids long. CDR3 sequence reads: CASSPGSRQETQYF. The CDR3 DNA is TGTGCCAGCAGCCCAGGGAGCCGCCAAGAGACCCAGTACTTC. Using reference TRBV7-9 and TRBJ2-5 for the parts outside the CDR3, the full variable domain is DTGVSQNPRHKITKRGQNVTFRCDPISEHNRLYWYRQTLGQGPEFLTYFQNEAQLEKSRLLSDRFSAERPKGSFSTLEIQRTEQGDSAMYLCASSPGSRQETQYFGPGTRLLVL.

The rearrangement links TRBV11-2 to TRBJ2-5, with a weak D call TRBD1 (5 bases). V was clipped by 4 bases and J by 2 bases, with 8 bases between them. CDR1 is SGHAT, CDR2 FQNNGV, per germline. There are 13 residues in the CDR3. Here the CDR3 DNA reads TGTGCCAGCAGCTCGACAGAGCAAGAGACCCAGTACTTC. Its translation: CASSSTEQETQYF.

The rearrangement links TRBV28 to TRBJ2-5; 8 nucleotides agree with TRBD1. Matching the DNA end better, TRBJ2-7 makes the J call doubtful. CDR3 length: 14 residues. Germline lookup yields CDR1 MDHEN and CDR2 SYDVKM. CDR3 sequence reads: CASSTTGVQDEQYF. For the CDR3, the DNA is TGTGCCAGCAGCACGACAGGGGTTCAGGACGAGCAGTACTTC.

The chain couples TRBV7-8 to TRBJ2-4; D possibly corresponds to TRBD1 (5 bases). Germline CDR1 SGHVS, CDR2 FQNEAQ. The CDR3 has 15 residues. With 5 bases removed from V and 5 bases from J, the gap between germline ends came to 16 bases. This CDR3 is CASSGKGVDENIQYF. The CDR3, as DNA: TGTGCCAGCAGCGGAAAAGGGGTGGACGAAAACATTCAGTACTTC.

V usage is TRBV28 and J usage is TRBJ2-7; possibly TRBD2 for D (5 bases). Trimming removed 7 bases at V and 1 base at J, with 17 bases between. The CDR3 length is 15 residues. Germline V lookup: CDR1 MDHEN, CDR2 SYDVKM. The DNA of the CDR3 is TGTGCCAGCAATTGGATAAGGCGAGGGTCCTACGAGCAGTACTTC. Its translation is CASNWIRRGSYEQYF.

The V and J genes are TRBV7-9 and TRBJ1-5, with 7 bases that match TRBD1. Germline CDR1 and CDR2: SEHNR and FQNEAQ (reference sequence). V trimming: 5 bases; J trimming: 9 bases; junction bases outside the gene matches: 7. The CDR3 runs to 13 residues. CDR3 coding DNA: TGTGCCAGCAGCCCCTCGGCAGGGGGGCCCCAGCATTTT. It yields the protein CASSPSAGGPQHF.

The chain couples TRBV19 to TRBJ2-2; D gene unclear. This CDR3 region has 15 residues. Trimming pared 1 base from V and 1 base from J, leaving 7 bases between. CDR1 and CDR2 (germline): LNHDA, SQIVND (reference sequence). CDR3 bases: TGTGCCAGTAGTATAGTGGGCGGGAACACCGGGGAGCTGTTTTTT. Translating gives CASSIVGGNTGELFF. Using reference TRBV19 and TRBJ2-2 for the parts outside the CDR3, the full variable domain is DGGITQSPKYLFRKEGQNVTLSCEQNLNHDAMYWYRQDPGQGLRLIYYSQIVNDFQKGDIAEGYSVSREKKESFPLTVTSAQKNPTAFYLCASSIVGGNTGELFFGEGSRLTVL.

The gene calls are TRBV29-1 and TRBJ2-1; D remains ambiguous. The CDR3 runs to 15 residues. V was trimmed by 6 bases and J by 0 bases, leaving 15 bases between them. Germline CDR1 and CDR2: SQVTM and ANQGSEA. In DNA, the CDR3 is TGCAGCGTCTCCTCCGGGCTAGACTCCTACAATGAGCAGTTCTTC. Amino acid sequence: CSVSSGLDSYNEQFF.

The chain links TRBV5-1 to TRBJ2-1, with 9 bases matching TRBD2. Germline V lookup: CDR1 SGHRS, CDR2 YFSETQ. J was trimmed by 5 bases and V by 0 bases; bases with no gene match: 3. The CDR3 is made up of 15 amino acids. CDR3 sequence: CASSLAPSGDNEQFF. As DNA, the CDR3 is TGCGCCAGCAGCTTGGCGCCTAGCGGGGACAATGAGCAGTTCTTC. The variable domain in full, with the rest retrieved from reference TRBV5-1 and TRBJ2-1, is KAGVTQTPRYLIKTRGQQVTLSCSPISGHRSVSWYQQTPGQGLQFLFEYFSETQRNKGNFPGRFSGRQFSNSRSEMNVSTLELGDSALYLCASSLAPSGDNEQFFGPGTRLTVL.

This rearrangement joins TRBV2 to TRBJ2-2, with D hard to call. The CDR3 is 14 amino acids. V was trimmed by 8 bases and J by 0 bases, leaving 10 bases between them. Per germline, CDR1 SNHLY and CDR2 FYNNEI. DNA of the CDR3: TGTGCCAGCGGATCTGACGCGAACACCGGGGAGCTGTTTTTT. Protein product: CASGSDANTGELFF. The full variable domain, completed using reference TRBV2 and TRBJ2-2, is EPEVTQTPSHQVTQMGQEVILRCVPISNHLYFYWYRQILGQKVEFLVSFYNNEISEKSEIFDDQFSVERPDGSNFTLKIRSTKLEDSAMYFCASGSDANTGELFFGEGSRLTVL.

The chain recombines TRBV6-6 with TRBJ2-5, with unresolved D. V lost 1 base and J 2 bases, leaving 11 bases between the germline ends. Germline V gives CDR1 MNHNY, CDR2 SVGAGI (reference sequence). The CDR3 runs 15 residues. For the CDR3, the DNA is TGTGCCAGCAGTTACTTTCTGGCCAAACAAGAGACCCAGTACTTC. Translation gives CASSYFLAKQETQYF.